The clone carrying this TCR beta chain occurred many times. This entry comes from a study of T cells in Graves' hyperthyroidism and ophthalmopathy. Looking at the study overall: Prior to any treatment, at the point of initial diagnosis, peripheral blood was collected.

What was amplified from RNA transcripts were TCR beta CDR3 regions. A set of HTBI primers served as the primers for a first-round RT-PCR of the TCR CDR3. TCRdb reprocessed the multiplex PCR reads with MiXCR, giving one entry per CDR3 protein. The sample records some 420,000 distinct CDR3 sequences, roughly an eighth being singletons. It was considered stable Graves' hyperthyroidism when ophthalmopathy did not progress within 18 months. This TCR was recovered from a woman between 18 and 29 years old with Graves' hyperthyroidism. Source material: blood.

The CDR3 coding sequence is TGTGCCAGCAGCAGGACCCCAGACAACATGAACACTGAAGCTTTCTTT. Its protein is CASSRTPDNMNTEAFF. The V call is TRBV7-2, the J call TRBJ1-1; no reliable D call. With 5 bases removed from V and 0 bases from J, the gap between germline ends came to 16 bases. This CDR3 is built from 16 residues. From germline, CDR1 is SGHTA and CDR2 FQGNSA.